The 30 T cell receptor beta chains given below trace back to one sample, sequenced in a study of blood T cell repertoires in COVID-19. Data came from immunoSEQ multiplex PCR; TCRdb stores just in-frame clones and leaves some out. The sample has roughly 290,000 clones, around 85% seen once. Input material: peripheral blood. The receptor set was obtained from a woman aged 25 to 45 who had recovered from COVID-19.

CDR3 protein: CASSLGLVGLGYNEQFF. In nucleotides, the CDR3 is TGCGCCAGCAGCTTAGGACTAGTAGGTCTCGGCTACAATGAGCAGTTCTTC. This sequence joins TRBV5-1 and TRBJ2-1; the match to TRBD2 covers 7 bases. V was clipped by 2 bases and J by 3 bases; unmatched bases: 11. Germline loops: CDR1 SGHRS, CDR2 YFSETQ. This CDR3 is 17 amino acids long. Full variable domain (missing parts from reference TRBV5-1 and TRBJ2-1): KAGVTQTPRYLIKTRGQQVTLSCSPISGHRSVSWYQQTPGQGLQFLFEYFSETQRNKGNFPGRFSGRQFSNSRSEMNVSTLELGDSALYLCASSLGLVGLGYNEQFFGPGTRLTVL.

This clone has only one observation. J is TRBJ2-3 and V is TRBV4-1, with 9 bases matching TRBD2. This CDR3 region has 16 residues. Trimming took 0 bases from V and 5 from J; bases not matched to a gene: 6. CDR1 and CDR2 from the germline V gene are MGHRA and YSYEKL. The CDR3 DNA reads TGCGCCAGCAGCCAAGAGGCTAGCGGGGTAAGAGATACGCAGTATTTT. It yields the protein CASSQEASGVRDTQYF.

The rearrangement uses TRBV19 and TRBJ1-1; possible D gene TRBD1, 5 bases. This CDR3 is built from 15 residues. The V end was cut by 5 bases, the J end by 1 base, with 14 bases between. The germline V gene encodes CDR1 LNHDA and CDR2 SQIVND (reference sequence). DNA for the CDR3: TGTGCCAGTAGTGGCCAGACAAGGGGGAACACTGAAGCTTTCTTT. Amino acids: CASSGQTRGNTEAFF. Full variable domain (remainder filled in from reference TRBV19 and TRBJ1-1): DGGITQSPKYLFRKEGQNVTLSCEQNLNHDAMYWYRQDPGQGLRLIYYSQIVNDFQKGDIAEGYSVSREKKESFPLTVTSAQKNPTAFYLCASSGQTRGNTEAFFGQGTRLTVV.

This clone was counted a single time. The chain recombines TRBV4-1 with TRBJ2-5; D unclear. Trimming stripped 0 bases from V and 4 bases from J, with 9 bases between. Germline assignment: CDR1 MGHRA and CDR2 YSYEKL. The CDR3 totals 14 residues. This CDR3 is CASSQDPRRETQYF. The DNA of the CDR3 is TGCGCCAGCAGCCAAGACCCTAGGCGAGAGACCCAGTACTTC.

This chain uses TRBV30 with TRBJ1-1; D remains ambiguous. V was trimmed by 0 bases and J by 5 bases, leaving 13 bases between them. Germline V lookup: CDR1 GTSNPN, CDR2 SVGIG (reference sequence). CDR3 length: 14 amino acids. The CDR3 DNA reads TGTGCCTGGAGTGTACGTGGGCGCGGGACTGAAGCTTTCTTT. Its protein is CAWSVRGRGTEAFF. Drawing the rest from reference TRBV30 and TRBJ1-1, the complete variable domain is SQTIHQWPATLVQPVGSPLSLECTVEGTSNPNLYWYRQAAGRGLQLLFYSVGIGQISSEVPQNLSASRPQDRQFILSSKKLLLSDSGFYLCAWSVRGRGTEAFFGQGTRLTVV.

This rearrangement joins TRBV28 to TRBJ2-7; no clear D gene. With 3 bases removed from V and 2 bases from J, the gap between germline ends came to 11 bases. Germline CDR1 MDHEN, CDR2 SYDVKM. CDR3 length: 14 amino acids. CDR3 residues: CASSLGLAAYEQYF. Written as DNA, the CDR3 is TGTGCCAGCAGTTTGGGTCTGGCGGCCTACGAGCAGTACTTC. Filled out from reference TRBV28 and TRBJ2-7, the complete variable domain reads DVKVTQSSRYLVKRTGEKVFLECVQDMDHENMFWYRQDPGLGLRLIYFSYDVKMKEKGDIPEGYSVSREKKERFSLILESASTNQTSMYLCASSLGLAAYEQYFGPGTRLTVT.

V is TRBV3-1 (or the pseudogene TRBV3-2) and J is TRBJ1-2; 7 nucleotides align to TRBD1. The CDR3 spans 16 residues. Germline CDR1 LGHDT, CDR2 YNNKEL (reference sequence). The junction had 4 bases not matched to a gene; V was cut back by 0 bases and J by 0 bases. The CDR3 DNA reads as TGTGCCAGCAGCCAAGAACGACAGGGCCCTAACTATGGCTACACCTTC. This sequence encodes CASSQERQGPNYGYTF.

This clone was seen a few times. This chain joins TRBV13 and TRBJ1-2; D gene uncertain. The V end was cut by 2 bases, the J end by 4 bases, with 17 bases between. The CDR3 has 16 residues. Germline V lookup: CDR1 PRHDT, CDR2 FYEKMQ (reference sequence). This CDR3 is CASSLSSYSESYGYTF. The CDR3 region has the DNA TGTGCCAGCAGCTTATCATCGTATTCAGAATCCTATGGCTACACCTTC.

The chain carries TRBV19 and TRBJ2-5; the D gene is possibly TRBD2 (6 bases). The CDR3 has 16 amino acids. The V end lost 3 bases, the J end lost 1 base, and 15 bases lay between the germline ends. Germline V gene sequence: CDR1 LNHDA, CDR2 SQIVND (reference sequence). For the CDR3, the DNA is TGTGCCAGTAGTATGAGATGGGGGGTATCCCAAGAGACCCAGTACTTC. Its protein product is CASSMRWGVSQETQYF.

The CDR3 DNA reads TGCAGCGCCAGACCGGGACAGGGGGATGATGGCTACACCTTC. It is translated as CSARPGQGDDGYTF. The rearrangement joins TRBV29-1 to TRBJ1-2; TRBD1 agrees at 11 bases. The J segment lost 6 bases and the V segment lost 7 bases, leaving 10 bases of the junction unmatched. The germline gives CDR1 SQVTM, CDR2 ANQGSEA. The CDR3 loop spans 14 amino acids.

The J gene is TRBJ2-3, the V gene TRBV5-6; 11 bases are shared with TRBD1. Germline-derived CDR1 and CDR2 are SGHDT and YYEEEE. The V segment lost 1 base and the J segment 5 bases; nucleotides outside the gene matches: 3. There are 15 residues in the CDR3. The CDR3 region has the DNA TGTGCCAGCAGCTTGCGGACAGGGGGCGAAGATACGCAGTATTTT. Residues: CASSLRTGGEDTQYF.

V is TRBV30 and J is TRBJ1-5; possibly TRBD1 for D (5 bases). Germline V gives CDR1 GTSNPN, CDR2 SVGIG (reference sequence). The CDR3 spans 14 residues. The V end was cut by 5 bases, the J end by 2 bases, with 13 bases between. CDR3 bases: TGTGCCTGGGGGGGTAAAGGGGGCAATCAGCCCCAGCATTTT. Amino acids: CAWGGKGGNQPQHF.

In nucleotides, the CDR3 is TGTGCCAGCAGCCAAGATTATTTGAGACAGGGTATTGATACGCAGTATTTT. Its translation: CASSQDYLRQGIDTQYF. The chain is built from TRBV3-1 (or the pseudogene TRBV3-2) and TRBJ2-3, with TRBD1 matching 7 bases. The CDR3 covers 17 residues. V was clipped by 0 bases and J by 6 bases; unmatched bases: 12. Germline V gene sequence: CDR1 LGHDT, CDR2 YNNKEL (reference sequence).

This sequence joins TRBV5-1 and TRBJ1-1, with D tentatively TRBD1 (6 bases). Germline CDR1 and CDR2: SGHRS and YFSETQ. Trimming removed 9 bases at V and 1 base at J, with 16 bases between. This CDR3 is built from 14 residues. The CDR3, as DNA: TGCGCCACCTCGACCGGGACAAAGAACACTGAAGCTTTCTTT. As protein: CATSTGTKNTEAFF.

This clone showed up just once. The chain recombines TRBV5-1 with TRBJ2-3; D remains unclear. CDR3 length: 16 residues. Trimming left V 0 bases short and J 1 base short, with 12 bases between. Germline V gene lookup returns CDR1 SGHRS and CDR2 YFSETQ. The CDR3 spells CASSLGRAQGTDTQYF. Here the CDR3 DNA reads TGCGCCAGCAGCTTGGGCCGTGCCCAGGGCACAGATACGCAGTATTTT.

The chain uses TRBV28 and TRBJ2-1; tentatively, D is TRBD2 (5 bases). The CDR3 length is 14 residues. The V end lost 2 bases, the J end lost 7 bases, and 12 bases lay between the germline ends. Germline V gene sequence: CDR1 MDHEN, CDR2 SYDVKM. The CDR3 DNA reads TGTGCCAGCAGTTTAGAAGCTAGCAGGAATGAGCAGTTCTTC. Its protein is CASSLEASRNEQFF. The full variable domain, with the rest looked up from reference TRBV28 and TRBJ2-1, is DVKVTQSSRYLVKRTGEKVFLECVQDMDHENMFWYRQDPGLGLRLIYFSYDVKMKEKGDIPEGYSVSREKKERFSLILESASTNQTSMYLCASSLEASRNEQFFGPGTRLTVL.

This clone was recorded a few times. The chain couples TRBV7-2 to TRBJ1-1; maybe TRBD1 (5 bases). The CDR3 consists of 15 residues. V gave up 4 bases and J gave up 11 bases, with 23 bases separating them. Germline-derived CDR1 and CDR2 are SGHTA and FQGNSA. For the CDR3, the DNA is TGTGCCAGCAGCTCCCCAAGTGGGGTGGACAAGGTGGCTTTCTTT. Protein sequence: CASSSPSGVDKVAFF.

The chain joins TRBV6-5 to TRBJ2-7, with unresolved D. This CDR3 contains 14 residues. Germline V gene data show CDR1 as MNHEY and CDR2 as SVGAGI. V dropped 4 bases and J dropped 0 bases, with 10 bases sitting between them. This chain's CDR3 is CASSSIGSSYEQYF. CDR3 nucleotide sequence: TGTGCCAGCAGTTCGATTGGCAGCTCCTACGAGCAGTACTTC.

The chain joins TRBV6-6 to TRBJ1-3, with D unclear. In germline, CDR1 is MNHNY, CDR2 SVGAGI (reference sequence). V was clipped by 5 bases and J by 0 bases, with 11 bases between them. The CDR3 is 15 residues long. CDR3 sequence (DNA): TGTGCCAGCAGTCCCCTAGGTAACTCTGGAAACACCATATATTTT. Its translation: CASSPLGNSGNTIYF.

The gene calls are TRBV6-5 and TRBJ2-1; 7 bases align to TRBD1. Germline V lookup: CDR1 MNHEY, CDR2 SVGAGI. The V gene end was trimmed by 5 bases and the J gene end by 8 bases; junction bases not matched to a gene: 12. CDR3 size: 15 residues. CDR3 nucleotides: TGTGCCAGCAGTCGCGGTAGCAGGGGGTCATATGAGCAGTTCTTC. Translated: CASSRGSRGSYEQFF.

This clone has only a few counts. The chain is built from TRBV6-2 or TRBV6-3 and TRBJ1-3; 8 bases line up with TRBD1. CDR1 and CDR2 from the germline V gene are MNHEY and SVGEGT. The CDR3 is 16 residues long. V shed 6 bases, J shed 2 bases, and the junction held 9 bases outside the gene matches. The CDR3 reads CASSNSGQGPGNTIYF. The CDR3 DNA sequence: TGTGCCAGCAGCAACTCAGGACAGGGACCTGGAAACACCATATATTTT.

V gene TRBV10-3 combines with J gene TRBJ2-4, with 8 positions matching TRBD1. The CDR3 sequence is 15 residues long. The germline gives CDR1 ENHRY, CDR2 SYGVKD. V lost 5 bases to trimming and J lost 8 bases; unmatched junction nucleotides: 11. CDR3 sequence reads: CAISRLKTGEDIQYF. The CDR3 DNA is TGTGCCATCAGTCGACTCAAGACAGGGGAGGACATTCAGTACTTC.

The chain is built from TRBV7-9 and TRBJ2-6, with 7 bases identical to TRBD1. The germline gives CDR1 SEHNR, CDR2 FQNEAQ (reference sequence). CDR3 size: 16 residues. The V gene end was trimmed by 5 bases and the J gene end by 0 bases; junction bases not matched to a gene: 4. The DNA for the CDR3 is TGTGCCAGCAGCCCCTACAGGGGCTCTGGGGCCAACGTCCTGACTTTC. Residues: CASSPYRGSGANVLTF. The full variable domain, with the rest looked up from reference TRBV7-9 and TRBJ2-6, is DTGVSQNPRHKITKRGQNVTFRCDPISEHNRLYWYRQTLGQGPEFLTYFQNEAQLEKSRLLSDRFSAERPKGSFSTLEIQRTEQGDSAMYLCASSPYRGSGANVLTFGAGSRLTVL.

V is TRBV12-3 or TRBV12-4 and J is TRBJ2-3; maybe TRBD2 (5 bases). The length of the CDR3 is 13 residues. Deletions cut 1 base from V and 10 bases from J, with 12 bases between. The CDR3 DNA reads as TGTGCCAGCAGTTTAGGGGCAGAGAGGGCGCAGTATTTT. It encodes CASSLGAERAQYF.

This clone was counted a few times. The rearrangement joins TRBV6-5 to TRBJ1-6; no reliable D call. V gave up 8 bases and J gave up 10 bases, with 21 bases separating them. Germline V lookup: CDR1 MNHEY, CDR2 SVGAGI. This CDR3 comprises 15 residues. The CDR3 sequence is CASGLGEAWESPLHF. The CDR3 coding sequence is TGTGCCAGCGGGCTTGGGGAGGCATGGGAATCACCCCTCCACTTT.

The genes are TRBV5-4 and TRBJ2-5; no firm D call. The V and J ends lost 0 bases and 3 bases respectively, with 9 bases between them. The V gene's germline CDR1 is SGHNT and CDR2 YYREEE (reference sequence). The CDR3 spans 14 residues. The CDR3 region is CASSLEWPKETQYF. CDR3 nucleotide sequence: TGTGCCAGCAGCTTGGAATGGCCCAAAGAGACCCAGTACTTC.

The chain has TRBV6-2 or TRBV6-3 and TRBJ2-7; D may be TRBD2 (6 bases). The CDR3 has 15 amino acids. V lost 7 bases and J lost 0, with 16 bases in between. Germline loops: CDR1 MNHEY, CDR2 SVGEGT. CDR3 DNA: TGTGCCAGCACCCCGAGGGGTAGCGGCTCCTACGAGCAGTACTTC. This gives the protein CASTPRGSGSYEQYF.

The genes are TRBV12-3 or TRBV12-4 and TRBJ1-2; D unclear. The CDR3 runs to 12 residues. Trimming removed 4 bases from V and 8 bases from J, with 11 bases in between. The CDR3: CASSYEGRGYTF. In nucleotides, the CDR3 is TGTGCCAGCAGTTATGAGGGCCGGGGCTACACCTTC.

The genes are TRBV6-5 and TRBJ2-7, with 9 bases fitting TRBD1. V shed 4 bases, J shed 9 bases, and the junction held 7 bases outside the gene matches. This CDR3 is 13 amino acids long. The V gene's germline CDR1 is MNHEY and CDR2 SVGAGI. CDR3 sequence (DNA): TGTGCCAGCAGTTCCCCGGGACAGGGTTTGCAGTACTTC. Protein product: CASSSPGQGLQYF.

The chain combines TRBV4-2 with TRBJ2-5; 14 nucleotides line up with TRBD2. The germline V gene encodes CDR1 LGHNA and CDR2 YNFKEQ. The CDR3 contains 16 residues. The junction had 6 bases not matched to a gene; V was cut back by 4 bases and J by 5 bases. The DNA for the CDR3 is TGTGCCAGCAGCCCGGGACTAGCGGGAGAGAGGGAGACCCAGTACTTC. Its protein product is CASSPGLAGERETQYF.